This is a list of T cell receptor beta chains from one sample in a study of human T cells and chemical hapten exposure. TCRdb re-derived calls from the RACE reads in MiXCR, one entry per CDR3 protein. The sample has just under 65,000 distinct CDR3 sequences; approximately 11% are singletons. Material: whole blood, obtained in connection with sensitization to the hapten diphenylcyclopropenone (DPC). The receptors originated from a woman aged 30 to 39 with alopecia areata. Some clones in this sample may be carry-over from other donors' samples. Both conserved end residues are part of each CDR3. The order of the fields is V gene, clone size, D gene, J gene, CDR3 protein, CDR3 DNA. A D gene is named only where the DNA matches it firmly. A clone size is listed for some rows: how often the clone was seen (once, few, many), or a class if it is expanded.

TRBV6-4,many,NA,TRBJ2-2,CASTSDSNTGELFF,TGTGCCAGCACATCGGACTCGAACACCGGGGAGCTGTTTTTT
TRBV6-2/TRBV6-3,many,NA,TRBJ2-1,CASGGYNEQFF,TGTGCCAGTGGGGGGTACAATGAGCAGTTCTTC
TRBV30,many,TRBD1,TRBJ1-4,CAWSVQGVEKLFF,TGTGCCTGGAGTGTACAGGGGGTTGAAAAACTGTTTTTT
TRBV10-2,many,NA,TRBJ1-3,CASSTESGNTIYF,TGCGCCAGCAGTACGGAGTCCGGAAACACCATATATTTT
TRBV29-1,many,TRBD2,TRBJ2-5,CSVEEPSASGRPAETQYF,TGCAGCGTTGAAGAACCTTCGGCTAGCGGGAGACCGGCGGAGACCCAGTACTTC
TRBV29-1,many,NA,TRBJ1-1,CSVVWGASEAFF,TGCAGCGTTGTGTGGGGGGCGTCTGAAGCTTTCTTT
TRBV7-9,NA,NA,TRBJ1-6,CASSSGPGDPPLHF,TGTGCCAGCAGCTCCGGCCCCGGGGATCCACCCCTCCACTTT
TRBV7-8,many,NA,TRBJ1-5,CASSTDRIHQPQHF,TGTGCCAGCAGCACCGACCGGATACATCAGCCCCAGCATTTT
TRBV29-1,NA,NA,TRBJ2-3,CSAGLQDLDTQYF,TGCAGCGCCGGACTGCAAGATCTAGATACGCAGTATTTT
TRBV21-1,few,NA,TRBJ1-4,CASSKASEENEKLFF,TGTGCCAGCAGCAAAGCGTCGGAGGAAAATGAAAAACTGTTTTTT
TRBV12-3/TRBV12-4,many,NA,TRBJ1-5,CASSLAGANNQPQHF,TGTGCCAGCAGTTTAGCAGGGGCTAACAATCAGCCCCAGCATTTT
TRBV2,NA,NA,TRBJ1-6,CASSENGGGGYNSPLHF,TGTGCCAGCAGTGAAAATGGAGGAGGGGGCTATAATTCACCCCTCCACTTT
TRBV6-6,few,NA,TRBJ1-3,CVTWGGNTIYF,TGTGTCACTTGGGGAGGAAACACCATATATTTT
TRBV4-3,many,TRBD1,TRBJ2-4,CASSRGLLNIQYF,TGCGCCAGCAGCAGGGGGCTGCTGAACATTCAGTACTTC
TRBV20-1,few,NA,TRBJ2-1,CSATYRDSLWGSSYNEQFF,TGCAGTGCTACCTACCGGGATTCGCTCTGGGGATCCTCCTACAATGAGCAGTTCTTC